This passage covers 29 T cell receptor beta chains from one sample sequenced in a study of blood T cell repertoires in COVID-19. The repertoire was sequenced with immunoSEQ multiplex PCR; TCRdb's copy has only in-frame clones and lacks some. Here the sample spans about 330,000 clones, 83% being singletons. The material sequenced was peripheral blood. Every receptor here comes from a woman between 45 and 65 years old with acute or convalescent COVID-19.

The chain has TRBV28 and TRBJ1-5; D is uncertain. There are 15 residues in the CDR3. V lost 2 bases, J lost 5 bases, and 13 bases lay in between. The germline V gene has CDR1 MDHEN and CDR2 SYDVKM. CDR3: CASSLITEGYQPQHF. CDR3 nucleotides: TGTGCCAGCAGTTTAATTACGGAGGGCTATCAGCCCCAGCATTTT.

V usage is TRBV5-1 and J usage is TRBJ1-6, with D uncertain. Germline V lookup: CDR1 SGHRS, CDR2 YFSETQ. This CDR3 has 14 amino acids. V was clipped by 0 bases and J by 7 bases, with 8 bases between them. This chain's CDR3 is CASSLATENSPLHF. The CDR3 coding sequence is TGCGCCAGCAGCTTGGCTACCGAGAATTCACCCCTCCACTTT.

This clone was detected only once. The chain has TRBV30 and TRBJ2-7; 8 nucleotides agree with TRBD2. J gave up 6 bases and V 3 bases, and 4 bases lay outside the gene matches. The germline gives CDR1 GTSNPN, CDR2 SVGIG (reference sequence). This CDR3 contains 12 residues. The CDR3 loop is CAWSLGGGEQYV. CDR3 coding DNA: TGTGCCTGGAGCCTCGGGGGGGGCGAGCAGTACGTC.

The chain carries TRBV7-3 and TRBJ2-2; the D is unclear. This CDR3 comprises 14 residues. V lost 3 bases, J lost 1 base, and 6 bases lay in between. Germline V CDR1 and CDR2: SGHTA, FQGTGA. CDR3 residues: CASSFSQNTGELFF. The CDR3 DNA follows: TGTGCCAGCAGCTTTTCCCAGAACACCGGGGAGCTGTTTTTT.

The chain joins TRBV25-1 to TRBJ2-6, with unresolved D. The CDR3 is made up of 13 amino acids. V lost 8 bases and J 2 bases, leaving 7 bases between the germline ends. Germline CDR1 is MGHDK and CDR2 is SYGVNS. The DNA of the CDR3 is TGTGCCAGCCTAGAGGCTGGGGCCAACGTCCTGACTTTC. As protein: CASLEAGANVLTF. Supplemented by reference TRBV25-1 and TRBJ2-6, the full variable domain reads EADIYQTPRYLVIGTGKKITLECSQTMGHDKMYWYQQDPGMELHLIHYSYGVNSTEKGDLSSESTVSRIRTEHFPLTLESARPSHTSQYLCASLEAGANVLTFGAGSRLTVL.

The chain joins TRBV27 to TRBJ1-2; no clear D gene. Germline CDR1 is MNHEY and CDR2 is SMNVEV (reference sequence). Trimming shortened V by 7 bases and J by 3 bases, and 9 bases separated the two germline ends. This CDR3 has 12 amino acids. CDR3 amino acids: CASTGDYYGYTF. For the CDR3, the DNA is TGTGCCAGCACTGGAGACTACTATGGCTACACCTTC.

A word on this clone: This CDR3 is also generated by other DNA sequences in the sample. This chain joins TRBV19 and TRBJ1-1, with D unresolved. V lost 3 bases to trimming and J lost 1 base, with 6 bases between them. Germline CDR1 reads LNHDA; CDR2 reads SQIVND (reference sequence). The CDR3 spans 13 residues. The CDR3 is CASSIQRNTEAFF. As DNA, the CDR3 is TGTGCCAGTAGTATTCAGCGGAACACTGAAGCTTTCTTT.

The CDR3 spells CAWSRVGQGAGELFF. The CDR3 nucleotides read TGTGCCTGGAGCCGGGTGGGACAGGGGGCAGGGGAGCTGTTTTTT. The chain has TRBV30 and TRBJ2-2, with 12 bases matching TRBD1. Germline V gene lookup returns CDR1 GTSNPN and CDR2 SVGIG (reference sequence). The ends lost 3 bases at V and 8 bases at J; junction bases unmatched: 7. There are 15 residues in the CDR3.

The J gene is TRBJ1-2, the V gene TRBV4-1; D gene uncertain. The CDR3 loop spans 14 amino acids. From germline, CDR1 is MGHRA and CDR2 YSYEKL. The V gene lost 1 base and the J gene lost 10 bases, with 16 bases spanning the gap. The DNA of the CDR3 is TGCGCCAGCAGCCAAGCCGAGCGACCGCTCGTCTACACCTTC. Translating it yields CASSQAERPLVYTF.

This clone has a handful of counts. The chain joins TRBV6-6 to TRBJ1-5, with TRBD1 as a possible D gene (5 bases). The CDR3 sequence is 15 residues long. Germline V gives CDR1 MNHNY, CDR2 SVGAGI (reference sequence). V shed 2 bases and J shed 0 bases, with 8 bases lying between them. The CDR3: CASSYGGDSNQPQHF. CDR3 DNA sequence: TGTGCCAGCAGTTACGGGGGGGATAGCAATCAGCCCCAGCATTTT.

The count of this clone is one. The rearrangement links TRBV7-9 to TRBJ2-5, with 8 nucleotides matching TRBD2. The V and J ends lost 5 bases and 3 bases, in that order; junction bases with no gene match: 8. The CDR3 loop spans 15 amino acids. Germline values: CDR1 SEHNR, CDR2 FQNEAQ (reference sequence). CDR3 coding DNA: TGTGCCAGCAGCACAGAGGAGCGGGGGAAAGAGACCCAGTACTTC. Translation gives CASSTEERGKETQYF.

The J gene is TRBJ1-5, the V gene TRBV9, with 10 bases aligning to TRBD1. With 4 bases clipped from V and 5 bases from J, the junction kept 6 bases outside the gene matches. CDR1 and CDR2 (germline): SGDLS, YYNGEE. The CDR3 extends over 15 amino acids. The DNA for the CDR3 is TGTGCCAGCAGCCTCACCGGGACAGGGGATCAGCCCCAGCATTTT. Protein product: CASSLTGTGDQPQHF. The whole variable domain, remainder taken from reference TRBV9 and TRBJ1-5, is DSGVTQTPKHLITATGQRVTLRCSPRSGDLSVYWYQQSLDQGLQFLIQYYNGEERAKGNILERFSAQQFPDLHSELNLSSLELGDSALYFCASSLTGTGDQPQHFGDGTRLSIL.

This clone was seen a handful of times. The chain has TRBV2 and TRBJ2-7; possible D gene TRBD1, 6 bases. The V end was cut by 6 bases, the J end by 1 base, with 13 bases between. The CDR3 covers 14 residues. Germline-derived CDR1 and CDR2 are SNHLY and FYNNEI. CDR3 sequence: CASRLRDISYEQYV. CDR3 nucleotides: TGTGCCAGCAGGCTCCGGGACATATCCTACGAGCAGTACGTC.

V gene TRBV2 combines with J gene TRBJ2-1; 7 nucleotides match TRBD2. Germline-derived CDR1 and CDR2 are SNHLY and FYNNEI. J lost 7 bases, V lost 8 bases, and 11 bases had no gene match. The CDR3 extends over 14 amino acids. CDR3 in amino acids: CASRLISGGNEQFF. DNA of the CDR3: TGTGCCAGCCGACTGATCTCGGGAGGTAATGAGCAGTTCTTC. The full variable domain, in which reference TRBV2 and TRBJ2-1 provide the parts outside the CDR3, is EPEVTQTPSHQVTQMGQEVILRCVPISNHLYFYWYRQILGQKVEFLVSFYNNEISEKSEIFDDQFSVERPDGSNFTLKIRSTKLEDSAMYFCASRLISGGNEQFFGPGTRLTVL.

The chain links TRBV11-3 to TRBJ2-3; 13 bases agree with TRBD2. Trimming took 5 bases from V and 2 from J; bases not matched to a gene: 4. The germline V gene has CDR1 SGHNT and CDR2 YENEEA. The CDR3 spans 16 residues. The CDR3 loop is CASSPGTSGDTDTQYF. CDR3 coding DNA: TGTGCCAGCAGCCCCGGGACTAGCGGGGACACAGATACGCAGTATTTT.

The sample holds one count of this clone. The chain has TRBV6-4 and TRBJ2-3, with 11 bases that match TRBD2. CDR3 length: 15 residues. After removal of 6 bases from V and 3 bases from J, the junction contained 5 bases not matched to a gene. The V gene's germline CDR1 is MRHNA and CDR2 SNTAGT. The CDR3 protein is CASSLLAGATDTQYF. As DNA, the CDR3 is TGTGCCAGCAGCCTACTAGCGGGGGCAACAGATACGCAGTATTTT.

The J gene is TRBJ1-1, the V gene TRBV2; weak D call: TRBD1 (5 bases). The CDR3 runs to 14 residues. The germline V gene encodes CDR1 SNHLY and CDR2 FYNNEI. V gave up 4 bases and J gave up 4 bases, with 13 bases separating them. The CDR3 DNA follows: TGTGCCAGCAGTGCTCAGGGAGGTGGCACTGAAGCTTTCTTT. This encodes CASSAQGGGTEAFF.

The chain recombines TRBV2 with TRBJ1-2; D not certain. V lost 2 bases to trimming and J lost 3 bases, with 13 bases between them. The CDR3 is made up of 15 amino acids. From germline, CDR1 is SNHLY and CDR2 FYNNEI. As DNA, the CDR3 is TGTGCCAGCAGTGAACAACCCGGAGGCTACTATGGCTACACCTTC. Its translation is CASSEQPGGYYGYTF. The full variable domain, in which reference TRBV2 and TRBJ1-2 provide the parts outside the CDR3, is EPEVTQTPSHQVTQMGQEVILRCVPISNHLYFYWYRQILGQKVEFLVSFYNNEISEKSEIFDDQFSVERPDGSNFTLKIRSTKLEDSAMYFCASSEQPGGYYGYTFGSGTRLTVV.

The CDR3 reads CASSVSGIEQYV. For the CDR3, the DNA is TGTGCCAGCTCCGTTTCGGGGATCGAGCAGTACGTC. The rearrangement joins TRBV2 to TRBJ2-7; a possible D gene is TRBD2 (5 bases). CDR1 is SNHLY, CDR2 FYNNEI, per germline. V was clipped by 8 bases and J by 6 bases, with 14 bases between them. The CDR3 length is 12 residues.

Note on this clone: This CDR3 is also generated by other DNA sequences in the sample. The gene calls are TRBV7-9 and TRBJ2-5; 8 nucleotides match TRBD2. This CDR3 has 14 residues. CDR1 and CDR2 from the germline V gene are SEHNR and FQNEAQ (reference sequence). V was pared by 1 base and J by 5 bases, with 3 bases of the junction left unmatched. The CDR3 nucleotides read TGTGCCAGCAGCTTAGGGCTAGCGGGCGAGACCCAGTACTTC. Its translation: CASSLGLAGETQYF.

This chain uses TRBV28 with TRBJ2-5, with a possible D match to TRBD2 (6 bases). The CDR3 is made up of 12 amino acids. Trimming took off 6 bases at V and 9 bases at J, with 14 bases between the two ends. Germline values: CDR1 MDHEN, CDR2 SYDVKM. Here the CDR3 reads CASSPGGPAQYF. The CDR3 nucleotides read TGTGCCAGCAGCCCCGGAGGGCCGGCCCAGTACTTC.

This chain joins TRBV18 and TRBJ1-2; 11 nucleotides line up with TRBD1. Germline loops: CDR1 KGHSH, CDR2 LQKENI. The CDR3 length is 16 residues. After removal of 2 bases from V and 6 bases from J, the junction contained 8 bases not matched to a gene. CDR3 loop: CASSPMDRGRLNGYTF. As DNA, the CDR3 is TGTGCCAGCTCACCAATGGACAGGGGGCGTCTAAATGGCTACACCTTC. Variable domain in full (rest from reference TRBV18 and TRBJ1-2): NAGVMQNPRHLVRRRGQEARLRCSPMKGHSHVYWYRQLPEEGLKFMVYLQKENIIDESGMPKERFSAEFPKEGPSILRIQQVVRGDSAAYFCASSPMDRGRLNGYTFGSGTRLTVV.

This clone was found once. The CDR3 coding sequence is TGTGCCAGCAGTCCCAACGACAGGGGTTATCAGCCCCAGCATTTT. Translated: CASSPNDRGYQPQHF. This rearrangement joins TRBV27 to TRBJ1-5; 8 bases fit TRBD1. Germline V gene lookup returns CDR1 MNHEY and CDR2 SMNVEV (reference sequence). CDR3 size: 15 residues. The V and J ends lost 5 bases and 5 bases, in that order; junction bases with no gene match: 8.

In DNA, the CDR3 is TGCGCCAGCAGTCAATCACCCGGGCAGCCCCAGCATTTT. Its protein is CASSQSPGQPQHF. The V and J genes are TRBV23-1 and TRBJ1-5, with no clear D. TRBV23-1 is an ORF, and what it does is uncertain. V lost 0 bases, J lost 7 bases, and 7 bases lay in between. The CDR3 is 13 amino acids.

V is TRBV5-1 and J is TRBJ1-1; D possibly corresponds to TRBD1 (5 bases). Looked up from germline, CDR1 is SGHRS and CDR2 is YFSETQ. V was clipped by 0 bases and J by 9 bases, with 9 bases between them. The CDR3 loop spans 12 amino acids. The chain's CDR3 is CASSLDWGKAFF. The CDR3 DNA reads as TGCGCCAGCAGCTTGGACTGGGGCAAAGCTTTCTTT.

The gene calls are TRBV21-1 and TRBJ2-3; the table gives TRBD2 as D, unverified against the DNA. TRBV21-1 is termed a pseudogene. The CDR3 is made up of 13 amino acids. The CDR3 here is CASSRGPTDTQYF. For the CDR3, the DNA is TGTGCCAGCAGCCGAGGCCCAACAGATACGCAGTATTTT.

The chain is built from TRBV29-1 and TRBJ1-2; a possible D gene is TRBD1 (6 bases). CDR3 size: 12 residues. V was shortened by 6 bases and J by 6 bases, with 14 bases between the two germline ends. Germline V gene sequence: CDR1 SQVTM, CDR2 ANQGSEA. The DNA for the CDR3 is TGCAGCGTGGACAGTGGATGGAATGGCTACACCTTC. This codes for CSVDSGWNGYTF.

This chain links TRBV5-1 with TRBJ1-2; D gene unclear. CDR3 length: 13 residues. Germline CDR1 reads SGHRS; CDR2 reads YFSETQ. Trimming shortened V by 1 base and J by 2 bases, and 6 bases separated the two germline ends. The CDR3 here is CASSLPENYGYTF. In DNA, the CDR3 is TGCGCCAGCAGCTTGCCCGAGAACTATGGCTACACCTTC.

The V call is TRBV30, the J call TRBJ2-1; 10 nucleotides line up with TRBD1. The J segment lost 5 bases and the V segment lost 0 bases, leaving 7 bases of the junction unmatched. The germline CDR1 and CDR2 sequences are GTSNPN and SVGIG (reference sequence). This CDR3 spans 16 amino acids. The CDR3 DNA sequence: TGTGCCTGGAGTGTAGCGCGGGACAGGGGCGACAATGAGCAGTTCTTC. Translation: CAWSVARDRGDNEQFF.